The 15 T cell receptor beta chains reported below all come from one sample, sequenced in a study of CD4+ T cells in melanoma. Sequenced by immunoSEQ multiplex PCR; TCRdb stores in-frame clones only, minus some. The sample lists 110,000 to 150,000 clones, 92% seen once, with over 1.5% in the top ten. These receptors all come from a human donor with melanoma.

Only a few counts were recorded for this clone. This sequence joins TRBV5-8 and TRBJ2-3; D is possibly TRBD2 (7 bases). V dropped 3 bases and J dropped 6 bases, with 17 bases sitting between them. This CDR3 region has 15 residues. CDR1 is SGHTS, CDR2 YDEGEE, per germline. In nucleotides, the CDR3 is TGTGCCAGCAGCTACTCGCCGGGGGGCGGGGATACGCAGTATTTT. Amino acid sequence: CASSYSPGGGDTQYF.

V and J are TRBV7-4 and TRBJ2-2; perhaps TRBD2 as D (5 bases). The CDR3 is 14 amino acids. Trimming left V 11 bases short and J 4 bases short, with 17 bases between. Germline values: CDR1 SGHVT, CDR2 SQSDAQ. The CDR3: CAGPGNAGTGELFF. CDR3 nucleotide sequence: TGTGCCGGACCCGGGAATGCGGGCACCGGGGAGCTGTTTTTT.

V and J are TRBV7-9 and TRBJ2-5; the D gene is possibly TRBD2 (6 bases). There are 13 residues in the CDR3. Trimming stripped 6 bases from V and 5 bases from J, with 13 bases between. Germline CDR1 reads SEHNR; CDR2 reads FQNEAQ (reference sequence). CDR3 sequence reads: CASRRLVSETQYF. In nucleotides, the CDR3 is TGTGCCAGCAGGCGACTAGTTAGCGAGACCCAGTACTTC.

This rearrangement joins TRBV7-9 to TRBJ1-4; possible D gene TRBD1, 5 bases. CDR1 SEHNR and CDR2 FQNEAQ come from the germline V gene (reference sequence). V was trimmed by 3 bases and J by 8 bases, leaving 16 bases between them. The CDR3 loop spans 15 amino acids. In DNA, the CDR3 is TGTGCCAGCAGCTTGGCGGGGGTTCCTGGAGAAAAACTGTTTTTT. Protein product: CASSLAGVPGEKLFF.

V and J are TRBV2 and TRBJ1-4; TRBD1 might be the D (5 bases). The CDR3 spans 16 residues. Germline CDR1 and CDR2: SNHLY and FYNNEI. Trimming took off 6 bases at V and 4 bases at J, with 18 bases between the two ends. The CDR3 region is CASSGGNLQGNEKLFF. CDR3 DNA: TGTGCCAGCAGCGGGGGTAACTTGCAGGGTAATGAAAAACTGTTTTTT.

V gene TRBV12-5 combines with J gene TRBJ2-2; D might be TRBD1 (5 bases). The V end was cut by 6 bases, the J end by 0 bases, with 11 bases between. CDR1 LGHNT and CDR2 FRNRAP come from the germline V gene. CDR3 length: 15 residues. The DNA for the CDR3 is TGTGCTAGTGGGACCGGACAAACGAACACCGGGGAGCTGTTTTTT. Protein sequence: CASGTGQTNTGELFF.

The chain joins TRBV2 to TRBJ2-7; D could derive from TRBD1 or TRBD2 (5 bases each). In germline, CDR1 is SNHLY, CDR2 FYNNEI. Trimming took off 5 bases at V and 9 bases at J, with 17 bases between the two ends. CDR3 length equals 13 residues. The CDR3 DNA reads TGTGCCAGCAGTTCCGGGGCATTGGACCGGCAGTACTTC. Translating it yields CASSSGALDRQYF. The full variable domain, its missing parts supplied by reference TRBV2 and TRBJ2-7, is EPEVTQTPSHQVTQMGQEVILRCVPISNHLYFYWYRQILGQKVEFLVSFYNNEISEKSEIFDDQFSVERPDGSNFTLKIRSTKLEDSAMYFCASSSGALDRQYFGPGTRLTVT.

The J gene is TRBJ1-4, the V gene TRBV13; D gene ambiguous. The CDR3 length is 15 residues. The germline gives CDR1 PRHDT, CDR2 FYEKMQ (reference sequence). Trimming stripped 5 bases from V and 2 bases from J, with 12 bases between. The CDR3 nucleotides read TGTGCCAGCAGCGGATCGACTGAGACTAATGAAAAACTGTTTTTT. Its protein product is CASSGSTETNEKLFF.

This chain joins TRBV2 and TRBJ1-1; tentative D call: TRBD1 (6 bases). Germline lookup yields CDR1 SNHLY and CDR2 FYNNEI. V lost 7 bases and J 0 bases, leaving 12 bases between the germline ends. This CDR3 region has 14 residues. CDR3 amino acids: CASIPDSMNTEAFF. Here the CDR3 DNA reads TGTGCCAGCATCCCGGACAGCATGAACACTGAAGCTTTCTTT.

The V call is TRBV5-1, the J call TRBJ2-5; possibly TRBD1 for D (6 bases). This CDR3 is 16 amino acids long. Germline V gives CDR1 SGHRS, CDR2 YFSETQ. V was clipped by 0 bases and J by 4 bases, with 16 bases between them. Here the CDR3 reads CASSLVPGVRGETQYF. The CDR3 DNA is TGCGCCAGCAGCTTGGTTCCCGGGGTCAGGGGAGAGACCCAGTACTTC.

This chain joins TRBV19 and TRBJ2-1; 7 bases fit TRBD2. Trimming took 9 bases from V and 8 from J; bases not matched to a gene: 13. Germline CDR1 and CDR2: LNHDA and SQIVND (reference sequence). The CDR3 is 14 residues long. The CDR3 spells CASTAGTTYHEQFF. CDR3 in DNA: TGTGCCAGCACCGCCGGGACTACATACCATGAGCAGTTCTTC.

This chain links TRBV11-2 with TRBJ2-3, with TRBD2 matching 11 bases. Trimming at V came to 1 base and at J to 4 bases, leaving 4 bases not matched to a gene. The CDR3 contains 16 residues. CDR1 and CDR2 (germline): SGHAT, FQNNGV. In nucleotides, the CDR3 is TGTGCCAGCAGCTTAGGTAGCGGGGGGGCGGCAGATACGCAGTATTTT. This codes for CASSLGSGGAADTQYF.

DNA of the CDR3: TGTGCCAGCAGTTTTAGCGGGGCCCGGAAAGAGACCCAGTACTTC. It encodes CASSFSGARKETQYF. The chain has TRBV5-4 and TRBJ2-5; 8 positions match TRBD2. V trimming: 5 bases; J trimming: 3 bases; junction bases outside the gene matches: 9. Germline assignment: CDR1 SGHNT and CDR2 YYREEE (reference sequence). CDR3 size: 15 residues.

The J gene is TRBJ1-3, the V gene TRBV6-1; a weak D match, TRBD1 (5 bases). Germline V gives CDR1 MNHNS, CDR2 SASEGT. V was trimmed by 8 bases and J by 0 bases, leaving 11 bases between them. CDR3 length: 14 amino acids. The DNA of the CDR3 is TGTGCCAGCGTCGACAGTATCTCTGGAAACACCATATATTTT. Protein: CASVDSISGNTIYF.

The chain carries TRBV28 and TRBJ1-5, with D tentatively TRBD1 (6 bases). Germline CDR1 MDHEN, CDR2 SYDVKM. Trimming cost V 6 bases and J 11 bases, with 20 bases left between them. This CDR3 comprises 14 residues. This CDR3 reads CASSSRHRERTQHF. The CDR3 DNA sequence: TGTGCCAGCAGCTCTCGCCACAGGGAGCGAACCCAGCATTTT.